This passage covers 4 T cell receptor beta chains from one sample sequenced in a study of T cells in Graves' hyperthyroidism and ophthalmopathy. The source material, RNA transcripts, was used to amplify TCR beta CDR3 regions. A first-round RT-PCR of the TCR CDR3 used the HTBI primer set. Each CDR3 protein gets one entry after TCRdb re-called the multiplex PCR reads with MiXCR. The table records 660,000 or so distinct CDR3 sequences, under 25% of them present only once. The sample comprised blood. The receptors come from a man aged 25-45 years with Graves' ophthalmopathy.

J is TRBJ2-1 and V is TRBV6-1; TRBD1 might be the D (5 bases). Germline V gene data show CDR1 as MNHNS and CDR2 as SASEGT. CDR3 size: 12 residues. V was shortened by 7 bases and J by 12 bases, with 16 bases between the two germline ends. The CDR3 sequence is CASNLGADGQFF. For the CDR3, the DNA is TGTGCCAGCAACCTTGGGGCAGATGGGCAGTTCTTC.

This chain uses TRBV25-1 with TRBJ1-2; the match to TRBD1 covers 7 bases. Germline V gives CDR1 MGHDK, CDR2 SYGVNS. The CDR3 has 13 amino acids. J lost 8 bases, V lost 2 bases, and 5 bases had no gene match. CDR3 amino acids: CASSERGTEGYTF. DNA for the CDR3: TGTGCCAGCAGTGAACGGGGGACAGAAGGCTACACCTTC.

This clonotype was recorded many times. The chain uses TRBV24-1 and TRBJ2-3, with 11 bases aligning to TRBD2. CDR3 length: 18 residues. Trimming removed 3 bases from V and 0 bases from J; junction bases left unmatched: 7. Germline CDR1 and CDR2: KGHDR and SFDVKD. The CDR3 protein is CATSDGVAGGPSTDTQYF. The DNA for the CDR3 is TGTGCCACCAGTGATGGGGTAGCGGGAGGGCCGAGCACAGATACGCAGTATTTT.

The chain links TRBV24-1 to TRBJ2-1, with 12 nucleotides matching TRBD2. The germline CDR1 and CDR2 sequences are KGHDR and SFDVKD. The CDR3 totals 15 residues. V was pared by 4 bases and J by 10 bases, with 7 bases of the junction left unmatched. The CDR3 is CATSDRLAGVREQFF. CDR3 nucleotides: TGTGCCACCAGTGACCGACTAGCGGGAGTACGGGAGCAGTTCTTC.